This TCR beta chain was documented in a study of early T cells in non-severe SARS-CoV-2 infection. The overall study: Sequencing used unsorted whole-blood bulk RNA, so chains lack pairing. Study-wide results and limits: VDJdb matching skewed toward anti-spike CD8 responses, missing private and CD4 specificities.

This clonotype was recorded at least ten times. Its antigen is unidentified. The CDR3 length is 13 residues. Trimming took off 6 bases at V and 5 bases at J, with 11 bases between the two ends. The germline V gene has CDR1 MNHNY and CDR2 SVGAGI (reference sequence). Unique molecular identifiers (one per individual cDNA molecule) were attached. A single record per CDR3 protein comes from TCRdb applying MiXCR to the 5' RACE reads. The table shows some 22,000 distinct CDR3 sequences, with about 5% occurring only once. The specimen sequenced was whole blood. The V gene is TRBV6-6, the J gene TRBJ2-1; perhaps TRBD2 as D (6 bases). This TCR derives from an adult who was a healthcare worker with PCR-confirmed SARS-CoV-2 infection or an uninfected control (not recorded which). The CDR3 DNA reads TGTGCCAGCAGCAGGGACTTCAACAATGAGCAGTTCTTC. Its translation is CASSRDFNNEQFF.